There are a few counts of the clone carrying this T cell receptor (beta chain). Its target is unknown. This record comes from a study of T cell repertoires in cytomegalovirus infection. Overall study: Recently identified HLA-C-restricted CMV epitopes were among the peptides used. It can be stated that public TCR beta signatures indicated CMV infection as well as a matching HLA type. The study, taken as a whole, reports: Predominance within the ex vivo response was attributable to HLA-C-restricted CMV-specific TCR beta clonotypes. The cumulative frequency of public TCR beta families distinguished individuals who carried CMV together with the relevant HLA.

TCRdb re-analysed the reads in MiXCR, keeping a single row per CDR3 protein. The sample has approximately 100,000 distinct CDR3 sequences; less than 55% are singletons. Germline loops: CDR1 SGHVS, CDR2 FNYEAQ. The CDR3 covers 15 residues. Trimming took off 1 base at V and 0 bases at J, with 8 bases between the two ends. This sequence originates from a human donor in good health (CMV status not recorded). Some clones in this sample may be carry-over from other donors' samples. This specimen consisted of CD8+ T cells from cultured PBMCs, obtained from culture after CMV antigen stimulation. The chain recombines TRBV7-6 with TRBJ2-3; no definite D call. CDR3 sequence (DNA): TGTGCCAGCAGCTTAGATGTCGGTAGCACAGATACGCAGTATTTT. Its translation is CASSLDVGSTDTQYF.